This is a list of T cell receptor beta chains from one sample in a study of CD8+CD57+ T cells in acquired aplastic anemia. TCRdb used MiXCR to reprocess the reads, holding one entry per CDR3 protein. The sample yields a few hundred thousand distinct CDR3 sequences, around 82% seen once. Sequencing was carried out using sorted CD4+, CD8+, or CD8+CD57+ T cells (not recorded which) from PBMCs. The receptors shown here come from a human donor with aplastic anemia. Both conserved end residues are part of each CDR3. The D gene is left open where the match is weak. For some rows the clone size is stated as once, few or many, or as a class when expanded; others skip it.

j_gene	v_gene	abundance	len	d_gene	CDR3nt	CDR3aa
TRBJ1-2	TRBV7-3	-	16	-	TGTGCCAGCACATTAGAGGGGAACGGGCTCGTATATGGCTACACCTTC	CASTLEGNGLVYGYTF
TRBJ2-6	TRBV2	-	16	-	TGTGCCAGCAGTGTATCGGATAGCTATGGGGCCCAGCACTTGACTTTC	CASSVSDSYGAQHLTF
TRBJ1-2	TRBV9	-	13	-	TGTGCCAGCACCGACGGTCCTGATACGCAGTACACCTTC	CASTDGPDTQYTF
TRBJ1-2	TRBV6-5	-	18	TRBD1	TGTGCCAGCAGTGATGGAGACAGGGGTCGGAGAGCTAACTATGGCTACACCTTC	CASSDGDRGRRANYGYTF
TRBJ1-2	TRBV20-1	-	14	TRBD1	TGCAGTGCTCCACGAGGACAGGGGGCTGGCGGCTACACCTTC	CSAPRGQGAGGYTF
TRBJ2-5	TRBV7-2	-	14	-	TGTGCCAGCAGCTTAGGGGGCCCGCGGGAGACCCAGTACTTC	CASSLGGPRETQYF
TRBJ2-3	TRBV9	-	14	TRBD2	TGTGCCAGCAGCTTAGCGGGAGGTCCGGGTGCGGCGTATTTT	CASSLAGGPGAAYF
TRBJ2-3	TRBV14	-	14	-	TGTGCCAGCAGCCAAGACGGCAACTACAATGAGCAGTATTTT	CASSQDGNYNEQYF
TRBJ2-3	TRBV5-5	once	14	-	TGTGCCAGCAGCTTGGCCAGAGGTGCTCCTACGCAGTATTTT	CASSLARGAPTQYF
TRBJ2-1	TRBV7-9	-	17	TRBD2	TGTGCCAGCAGCTTTCAAAGAAGCGGGGGGAGCGATGAGGGGCAGTTCTTC	CASSFQRSGGSDEGQFF
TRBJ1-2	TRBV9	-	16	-	TGCGCCAGCGGAGAAGCTTGGAACATTCAAGACTTCGGCTACACCTTC	CASGEAWNIQDFGYTF
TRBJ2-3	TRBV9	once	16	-	TGTGCCAGCAGCGGGGATGGGGGAGGTGGCTACGCCTCGCAGTATTTT	CASSGDGGGGYASQYF
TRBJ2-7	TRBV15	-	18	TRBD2	TGTGCCACCAGCAGAGATATAGGCTCGGGGACTAGCGCCTACGAGCAGTACTTC	CATSRDIGSGTSAYEQYF
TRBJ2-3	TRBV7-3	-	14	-	TGTGCCAGCAGCCCGGATTCAACCACAGATACGCAGTATTTT	CASSPDSTTDTQYF
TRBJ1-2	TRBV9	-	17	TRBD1	TGTGCCACCAGCAGGGACAGGGGAGCCTCGGTAGACTATGGCTACACCTTC	CATSRDRGASVDYGYTF
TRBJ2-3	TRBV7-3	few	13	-	TGTGCCAGCGGGGGCGGGGCCACCGCTATGGAGTATTTT	CASGGGATAMEYF
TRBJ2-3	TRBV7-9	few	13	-	TGTGCCAGCGGCGACGGAAGAAGCGATACGCAGTATTTT	CASGDGRSDTQYF
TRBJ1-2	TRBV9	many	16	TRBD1	TGTGCCAGCAGCGTAGCTAACAGGGGTGACAACTATGGCTACACCTTC	CASSVANRGDNYGYTF
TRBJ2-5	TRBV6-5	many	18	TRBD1	TGTGCCAGCAGTGAAGACAGGGCCCCCGCAGCGAGAGGAGAGACCCAGTACTTC	CASSEDRAPAARGETQYF
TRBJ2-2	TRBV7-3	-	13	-	TGTGCCAGCAGCTTAACGGATACCGGGGAGCTGTTTTTT	CASSLTDTGELFF
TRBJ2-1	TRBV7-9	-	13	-	TGTGCCGGACAGGGGACTAGGGAGAACCAGCACTTCTGG	CAGQGTRENQHFW
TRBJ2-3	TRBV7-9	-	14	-	TGTGCCAGCAGCTTAGTACCCGGTGAGCAGACGTTGGGTTTT	CASSLVPGEQTLGF
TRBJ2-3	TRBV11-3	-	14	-	TGTGCCAGCAGCTTTGAAAGAAGCGCCGATACGCAGTATTTT	CASSFERSADTQYF
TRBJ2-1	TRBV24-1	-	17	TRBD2	TGTGCCACCAGTCCGGGACTAGCGGGTGCCTACTACAATGAGCAGTTCTTC	CATSPGLAGAYYNEQFF
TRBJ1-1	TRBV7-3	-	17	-	TGTGCCAGCAGCTCCGCAGGCACTTGGGGAGGAACCAAGGAAGCTTTCTTT	CASSSAGTWGGTKEAFF
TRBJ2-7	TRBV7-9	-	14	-	TGTGCCAGCAGCTTAGCGCTAGCACCCTACGAGCAGTACTTC	CASSLALAPYEQYF
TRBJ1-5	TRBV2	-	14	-	TGTGCCAGCAGCGTAGTGGCTTGCAGCAATGACCAGTTTTTC	CASSVVACSNDQFF
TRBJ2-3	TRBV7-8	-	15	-	TGTGCCAGCAGCTTTCATCCAGAGAGGACAGCCACGTCCTATTTT	CASSFHPERTATSYF
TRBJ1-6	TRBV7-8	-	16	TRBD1	TGTGCCAGCAGCCTCGGGACAGGGGACAGTTCACCCCTCCTCCACTTT	CASSLGTGDSSPLLHF